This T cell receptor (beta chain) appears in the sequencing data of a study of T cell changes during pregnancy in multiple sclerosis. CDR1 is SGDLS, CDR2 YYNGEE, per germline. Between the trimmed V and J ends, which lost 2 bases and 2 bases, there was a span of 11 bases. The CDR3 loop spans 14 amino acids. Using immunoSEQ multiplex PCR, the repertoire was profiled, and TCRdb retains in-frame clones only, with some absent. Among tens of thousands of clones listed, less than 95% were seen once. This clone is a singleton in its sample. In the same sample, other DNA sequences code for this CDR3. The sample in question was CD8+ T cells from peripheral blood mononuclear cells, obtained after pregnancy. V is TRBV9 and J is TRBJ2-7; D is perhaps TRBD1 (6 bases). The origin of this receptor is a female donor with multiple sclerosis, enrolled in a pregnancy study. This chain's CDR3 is CASSVGQGTYEQYF. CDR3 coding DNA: TGTGCCAGCAGCGTGGGCCAGGGGACCTACGAGCAGTACTTC.